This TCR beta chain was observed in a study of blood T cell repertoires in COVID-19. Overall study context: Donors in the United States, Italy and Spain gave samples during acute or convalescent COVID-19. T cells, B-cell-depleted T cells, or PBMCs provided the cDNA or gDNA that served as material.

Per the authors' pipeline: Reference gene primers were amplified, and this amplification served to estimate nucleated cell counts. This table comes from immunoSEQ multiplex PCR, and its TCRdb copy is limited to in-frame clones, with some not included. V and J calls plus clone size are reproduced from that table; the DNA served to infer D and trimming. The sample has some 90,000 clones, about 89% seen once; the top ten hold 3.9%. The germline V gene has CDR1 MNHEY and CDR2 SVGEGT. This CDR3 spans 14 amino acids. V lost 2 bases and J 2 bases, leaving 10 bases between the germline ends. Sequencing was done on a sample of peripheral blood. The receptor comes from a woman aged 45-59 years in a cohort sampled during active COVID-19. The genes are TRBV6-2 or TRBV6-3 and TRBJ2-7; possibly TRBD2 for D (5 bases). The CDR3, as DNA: TGTGCCAGCAGTTACGCGGAGGTAGCCTACGAGCAGTACTTC. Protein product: CASSYAEVAYEQYF.